The sequence of this T cell receptor beta chain was determined in a study of blood T cell repertoires in COVID-19. Study background: The cDNA or gDNA used as material had been derived from T cells, B-cell-depleted T cells, or PBMCs.

Generated by immunoSEQ multiplex PCR, the TCRdb table keeps only in-frame clones and is missing some. The repertoire consists of about 60,000 clones, with more than 80% occurring once and the leading ten covering about an eighth. This clone was seen only once. Germline V gene sequence: CDR1 SGHTA, CDR2 FQGTGA. This CDR3 is 12 amino acids long. Trimming cost V 4 bases and J 7 bases, with 8 bases left between them. This TCR came from a human donor with active COVID-19. The donor label of this sample is uncertain. The sample consisted of peripheral blood. The V and J genes are TRBV7-3 and TRBJ2-1, with D possibly TRBD1 on 6 matching bases. This chain's CDR3 is CASSSQGNEQFF. The CDR3 bases are TGTGCCAGCAGCTCCCAGGGGAATGAGCAGTTCTTC.